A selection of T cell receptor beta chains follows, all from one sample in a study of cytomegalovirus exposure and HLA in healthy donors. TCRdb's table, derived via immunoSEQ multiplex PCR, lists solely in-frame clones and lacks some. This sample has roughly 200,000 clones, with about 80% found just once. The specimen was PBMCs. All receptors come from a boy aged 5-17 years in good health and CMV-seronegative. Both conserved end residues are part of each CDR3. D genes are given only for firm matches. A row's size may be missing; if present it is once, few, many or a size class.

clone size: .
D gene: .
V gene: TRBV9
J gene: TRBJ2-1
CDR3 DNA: TGTGCCAGCAGCGTAGCGGGGAACTATTACAATGAGCAGTTCTTC
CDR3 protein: CASSVAGNYYNEQFF

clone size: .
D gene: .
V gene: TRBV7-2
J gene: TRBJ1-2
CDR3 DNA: TGTGCCAGCAGCGAAAGTGGTGGGCGGACGGGGTATCCCTATGGCTACACCTTC
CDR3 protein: CASSESGGRTGYPYGYTF

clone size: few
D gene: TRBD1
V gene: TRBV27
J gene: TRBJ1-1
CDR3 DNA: TGTGCCAGCAGTTTATGGGGAGTCCCGGGACAGGGTTGGAGAACTGAAGCTTTCTTT
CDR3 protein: CASSLWGVPGQGWRTEAFF

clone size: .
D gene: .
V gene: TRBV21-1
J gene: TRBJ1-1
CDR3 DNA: TGTGCCAGCAGCAAAAGGGGAATCTGGACAGGATTTCAGGCTGAAGCTTTCTTT
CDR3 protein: CASSKRGIWTGFQAEAFF

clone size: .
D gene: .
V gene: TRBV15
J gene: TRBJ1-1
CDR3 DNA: TGTGCCACCAGCGACCGACTCAAGAACACTGAAGCTTTCTTT
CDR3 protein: CATSDRLKNTEAFF

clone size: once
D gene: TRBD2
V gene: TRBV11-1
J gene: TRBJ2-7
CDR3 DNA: TGTGCCAGCAGCTTAACCTACCCTAGCGGGAAGGCCTACGAGCAGTACTTC
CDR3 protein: CASSLTYPSGKAYEQYF

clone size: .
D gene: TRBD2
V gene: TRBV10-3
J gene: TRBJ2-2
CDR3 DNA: TGTGCCATCAGTTTTTCCCTAGCGGGAGGCTCCCTTTACACCGGGGAGCTGTTTTTT
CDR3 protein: CAISFSLAGGSLYTGELFF

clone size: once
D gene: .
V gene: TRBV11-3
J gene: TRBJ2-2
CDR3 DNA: TGTGCCAGCAGCTTACGGGGTTCCGGCACCGGGGAGCTGTTTTTT
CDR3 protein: CASSLRGSGTGELFF

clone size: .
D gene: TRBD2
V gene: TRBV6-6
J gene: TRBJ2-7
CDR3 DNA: TGTGCCAGCAGTAGCGGGATAGGGGTGGAGCAGTACTTC
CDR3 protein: CASSSGIGVEQYF

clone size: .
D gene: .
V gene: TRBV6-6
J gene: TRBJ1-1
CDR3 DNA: TGTGCCAGCAGGGCAGCGTTGAACACTGAAGCTTTCTTT
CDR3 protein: CASRAALNTEAFF

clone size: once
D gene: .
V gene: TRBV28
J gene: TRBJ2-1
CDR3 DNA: TGTGCCAGCGCAGGGGTTGAGCAGTTCTTC
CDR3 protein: CASAGVEQFF

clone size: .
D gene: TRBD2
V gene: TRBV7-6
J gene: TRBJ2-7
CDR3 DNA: TGTGCCAGCAGCGCTTCGGGACTAGCGGGAAGGGCGTACTTC
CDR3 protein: CASSASGLAGRAYF

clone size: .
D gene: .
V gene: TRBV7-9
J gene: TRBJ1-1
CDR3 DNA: TGTGCCAGCAGCTTAACTTCCCGCGCGGGGGCGGTGGAAGCTTTCTTT
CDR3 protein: CASSLTSRAGAVEAFF

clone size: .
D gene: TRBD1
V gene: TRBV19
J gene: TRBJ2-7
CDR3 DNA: TGTGCCAGTAGTATTCGGGGGGACAGGGCCTACGAGCAGTACTTC
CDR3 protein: CASSIRGDRAYEQYF

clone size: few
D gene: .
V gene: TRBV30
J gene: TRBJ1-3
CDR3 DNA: TGTGCCTGGACCGGAGGCTCTGGAAACACCATATATTTT
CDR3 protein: CAWTGGSGNTIYF

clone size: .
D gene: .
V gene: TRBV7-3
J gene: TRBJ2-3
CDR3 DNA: TGTGCCAGCAGCCCCTCGACGGGAAGGGATACGCAGTATTTT
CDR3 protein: CASSPSTGRDTQYF